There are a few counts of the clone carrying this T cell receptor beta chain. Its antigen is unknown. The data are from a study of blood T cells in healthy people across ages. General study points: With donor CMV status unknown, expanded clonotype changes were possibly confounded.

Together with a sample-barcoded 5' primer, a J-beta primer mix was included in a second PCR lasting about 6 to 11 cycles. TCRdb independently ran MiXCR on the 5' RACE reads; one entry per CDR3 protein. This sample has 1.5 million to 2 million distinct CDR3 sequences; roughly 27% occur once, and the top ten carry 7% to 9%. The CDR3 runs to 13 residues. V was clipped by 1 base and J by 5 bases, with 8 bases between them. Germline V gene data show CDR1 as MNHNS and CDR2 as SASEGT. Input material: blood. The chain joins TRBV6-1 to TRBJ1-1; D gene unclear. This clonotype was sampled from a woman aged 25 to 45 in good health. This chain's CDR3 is CASSEESRTEAFF. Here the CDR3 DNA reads TGTGCCAGCAGTGAAGAATCGCGGACTGAAGCTTTCTTT.